The entry below describes one TCR beta chain. The antigen is undetermined. The PCR employed 60 Vbeta primers together with 13 Jbeta primers. Authors' analysis steps: Later work found around 85 million unique TCR beta chains, with some 11 million shared. Measured with immunoSEQ multiplex PCR; TCRdb has only the in-frame clones, and not every one. V and J calls and clone size are as listed in that table; D and trimming were resolved from the DNA. In the table there are some 110,000 clones, roughly two thirds of which are singletons. Healthy bone marrow donors made up the donor group. This sample was included in a study of cytomegalovirus exposure and HLA in healthy donors. The study, taken as a whole, reports: In a later analysis, TCR association rates varied by HLA locus: DRB1 most, HLA-C fewest. At a 0.05 false discovery rate, a later analysis found some 17,000 TCR beta sequences to be associated with HLA alleles.

The V end was cut by 2 bases, the J end by 6 bases, with 8 bases between. The length of the CDR3 is 12 residues. Germline V CDR1 and CDR2: GTSNPN, SVGIG (reference sequence). This chain uses TRBV30 with TRBJ1-5; D is unresolved. This receptor was taken from a female donor in good health and CMV-seronegative. Specimen: PBMCs. The CDR3 DNA follows: TGTGCCTGGAGTTTTGGAGTTCAGCCCCAGCATTTT. It encodes CAWSFGVQPQHF.